Sequencing of this T cell receptor beta chain was carried out in a study of identical twins (dated by TCRdb to about 2016). Broadly, across the study: To test whether fetal clonotypes persist, this study deep-sequenced TCR alpha and beta repertoires from monozygotic twins, from unrelated adults of various ages, and from cord blood. To rule out contamination, replicate twin experiments were performed at different times with different library preparation protocols.

Broad study findings and their caveats: Out-of-frame TCR alpha sharing in monozygotic twins was systematically underestimated by recombination models, whereas sharing between unrelated individuals was in agreement with the recombination models. Fewer insertions were carried by abundant cord blood beta clonotypes; a weaker similar trend was observed in young adult naive repertoires, while no such trend was observed in memory repertoires. Invariant T cells such as MAIT and iNKT could partly confound zero-insertion analyses, although diverse VJ usage argued against such confounding for most clonotypes. Because the same donors could not be followed over many years, conclusions were based on cross-sectional statistical analysis. The excess sharing between twins in beta out-of-frame sequences was weaker because fewer shared sequences reduced the signal-to-noise ratio. Compared with coincidental sharing between unrelated individuals, out-of-frame TCR alpha sequences shared between twins showed an excess of sequences with low generation probability.

The CDR3 spans 14 residues, from the cysteine through the phenylalanine. Solely the CDR3 DNA is kept, with 42 bases framed from the first base. The V and J ends are trimmed by 0 bases and 7 bases, leaving 11 bases between them. Taken from the germline V gene, the CDR1 and CDR2 loops are SGHRS and YFSETQ. For this clonotype: The antigen it binds to is not known. No clone much larger than this one lies a single base away; base qualities are absent.

Preparation of the library involved 5' RACE. The reads were generated on an Illumina HiSeq 2000. A universal primer binding site was added through template switching, and the final cDNA carried a unique molecular identifier so that TCR cDNA molecules could be counted accurately. Specific primers in the conserved constant-segment region were used to synthesize first-strand cDNA for TCR alpha and beta chains. To control for contamination, each cDNA library was double barcoded with a SMART-Mk sample barcode plus Illumina barcodes. Two successive PCR steps introduced TruSeq adapter sequences along with Illumina sample barcodes. The TCR alpha and beta cDNA libraries were sequenced on the Illumina HiSeq platform using custom primers. The paper's processing steps were these. Unique molecular identifiers were extracted from raw reads with MiGEC, and CDR3 positions were determined with MiXCR. For each individual, recombination models were inferred using an EM algorithm with the repgenHMM and IGoR tools. The analysis of shared clonotypes was done with the tcR package in R, with sharing normalized by the product of cloneset sizes. Out-of-frame nonproductive sequences were analyzed to study raw recombination free of thymic and clonal selection effects. Through fastp at Q25 and MiXCR, TCRdb rebuilt clones from the public reads, retaining in-frame beta chains. Every distinct CDR3 protein forms one entry, paired with its most common genes and DNA. The V and J calls were not made by the authors but by TCRdb's processing. This sample holds around 370,000 distinct CDR3 sequences; 9% were observed only once. 7.5% to 9.5% of the sample comes from the top ten.

Only healthy Caucasian donors were included. Three unrelated non-twin adults were additionally sequenced: a male aged 18 to 30, a male aged 50 to 59 and a female aged 50 to 59. Miltenyi CD45RO+ enrichment and human naive T-cell isolation kits were used to isolate memory (CD45RO+) and naive T cells from PBMC. This TCR derives from a woman between 50 and 59 years old in good health. The material sequenced was naive T cells sorted from blood. The cell subset or site label on this specimen signifies: cells isolated with a human naive T-cell isolation kit. The rearrangement joined TRBV5-1 to TRBJ2-1, with no confident D gene call. Read as DNA, the sequence is TGCGCCAGCAGCTTGGTGGGAATGGGGAATGAGCAGTTCTTC. This yields the protein CASSLVGMGNEQFF.